The present T cell receptor beta chain was sequenced within a study of blood T cell repertoires in COVID-19. As for the study in general: COVID-19 samples collected from the United States, Italy and Spain covered acute and convalescent phases. Nucleic acid was either cDNA or gDNA, and it came from T cells, B-cell-depleted T cells, or PBMCs.

This CDR3 has 13 amino acids. Trimming took 5 bases from V and 8 from J, leaving 15 bases between them. Germline V gene lookup returns CDR1 SGHAT and CDR2 FQNNGV. In the source study's methods: Reference gene primer amplification gave nucleated cell count estimates. TCRdb's copy holds only in-frame clones and misses some; the assay was immunoSEQ multiplex PCR. From that table come the V and J calls and clone size; the DNA was used to work out D and trimming. The sample holds 150,000 to 200,000 clones, approximately 86% seen once. Seattle patients were enrolled while actively infected and followed longitudinally.

Sequencing was carried out using peripheral blood. The sequence came from a woman aged 40 to 55 with COVID-19, enrolled during active disease. The chain joins TRBV11-2 to TRBJ1-2; D not certain. CDR3 protein: CASSLQSGSGYTF. CDR3 nucleotides: TGTGCCAGCAGCCTCCAGAGCGGGAGCGGCTACACCTTC.